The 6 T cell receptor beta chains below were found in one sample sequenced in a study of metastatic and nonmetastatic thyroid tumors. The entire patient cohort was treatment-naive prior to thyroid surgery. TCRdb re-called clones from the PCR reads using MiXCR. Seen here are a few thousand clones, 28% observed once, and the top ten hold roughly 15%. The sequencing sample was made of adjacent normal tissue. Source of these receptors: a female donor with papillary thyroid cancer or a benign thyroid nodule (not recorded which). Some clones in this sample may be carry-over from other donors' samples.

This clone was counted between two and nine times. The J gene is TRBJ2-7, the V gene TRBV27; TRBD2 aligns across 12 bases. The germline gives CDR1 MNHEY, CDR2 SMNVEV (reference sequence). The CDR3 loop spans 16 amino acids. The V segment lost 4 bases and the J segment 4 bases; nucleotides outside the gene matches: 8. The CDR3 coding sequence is TGTGCCAGCAGTTCGACTAGCGGGGGACTACTATACGAGCAGTACTTC. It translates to CASSSTSGGLLYEQYF.

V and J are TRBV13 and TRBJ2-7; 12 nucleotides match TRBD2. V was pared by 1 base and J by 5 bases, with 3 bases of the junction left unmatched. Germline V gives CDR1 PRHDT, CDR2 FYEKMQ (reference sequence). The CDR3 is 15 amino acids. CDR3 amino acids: CASSLEASGRDEQYF. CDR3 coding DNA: TGTGCCAGCAGCTTAGAGGCTAGCGGGAGGGACGAGCAGTACTTC.

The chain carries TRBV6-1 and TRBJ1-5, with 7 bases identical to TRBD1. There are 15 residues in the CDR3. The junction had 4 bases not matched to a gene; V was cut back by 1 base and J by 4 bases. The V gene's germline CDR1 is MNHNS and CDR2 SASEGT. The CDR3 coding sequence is TGTGCCAGCAGTGAAGTGACAGGGAGAAATCAGCCCCAGCATTTT. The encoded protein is CASSEVTGRNQPQHF.

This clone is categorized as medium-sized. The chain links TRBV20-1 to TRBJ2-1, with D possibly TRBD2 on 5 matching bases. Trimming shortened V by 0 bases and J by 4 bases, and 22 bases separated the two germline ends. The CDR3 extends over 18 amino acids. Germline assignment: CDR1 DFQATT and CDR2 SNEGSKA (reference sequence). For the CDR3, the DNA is TGCAGTGCTAGAGACCTCGGGAAAAGCGGCCATGTGTACAATGAGCAGTTCTTC. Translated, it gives CSARDLGKSGHVYNEQFF.

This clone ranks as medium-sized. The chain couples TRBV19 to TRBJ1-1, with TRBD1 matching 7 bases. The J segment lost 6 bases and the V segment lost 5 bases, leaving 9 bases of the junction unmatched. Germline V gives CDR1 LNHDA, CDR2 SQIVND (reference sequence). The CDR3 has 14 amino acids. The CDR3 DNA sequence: TGTGCCAGTAGTCGACAGGGTACCTTTTCTGAAGCTTTCTTT. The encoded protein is CASSRQGTFSEAFF.

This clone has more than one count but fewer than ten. The CDR3: CASSFGNYGYTF. As DNA, the CDR3 is TGTGCCAGCAGTTTTGGTAACTATGGCTACACCTTC. The V gene is TRBV28, the J gene TRBJ1-2; D call uncertain. Trimming removed 3 bases from V and 1 base from J, with 3 bases in between. The CDR3 extends over 12 amino acids. From germline, CDR1 is MDHEN and CDR2 SYDVKM.